This T cell receptor beta chain was recorded in a study of CD8+ T cells in alopecia areata. Study-level results: Higher clonality than in normal scalp was seen in lesional scalp, especially alopecia totalis/universalis.

This clone was seen only a few times. As yet, its antigen is unknown. Sorting of PBMCs yielded the CD4+ and CD8+ T cells. From germline, CDR1 is SQVTM and CDR2 ANQGSEA. The CDR3 runs to 15 residues. The V end lost 1 base, the J end lost 4 bases, and 16 bases lay between the germline ends. Following RNA extraction, reverse transcription yielded cDNA that acted as the sequencing template. Measured with immunoSEQ multiplex PCR; TCRdb has only the in-frame clones, and not every one. The sample includes more than 95,000 clones, less than 50% of them seen just once. The gene calls are TRBV29-1 and TRBJ1-1; TRBD1 might be the D (6 bases). Sequenced input: NKG2D-low CD8+ T cells sorted from blood. The receptor's source is a human donor with alopecia areata. CDR3 region: CSVEAWTRGITEAFF. The DNA of the CDR3 is TGCAGCGTTGAAGCATGGACCAGGGGCATCACTGAAGCTTTCTTT.